A single sample is the source of the 31 T cell receptor beta chains below, sequenced in a study of T cells expressing NK-cell markers. TCRdb reprocessed the 5' RACE reads, keeping one entry per CDR3 protein, no DNA. The record lists some 150,000 distinct CDR3 sequences, of which the ten most abundant hold around 35%. The sequenced material came from blood T cells: a sorted CD56 or NKG2C T cell subset, CD4+ or CD8+ T cells, or bulk PBMC T cells (not recorded which). All receptors derive from a woman in her forties or fifties in good health.

The V and J genes are TRBV2 and TRBJ1-1; TCRdb indicates TRBD1, and absent DNA this call remains unverified. The CDR3 extends over 13 amino acids. Germline V gene lookup returns CDR1 SNHLY and CDR2 FYNNEI. The CDR3 loop reads CASSETGNTEAFF.

This rearrangement joins TRBV4-2 to TRBJ2-3. The CDR3 covers 16 residues. Per the germline V gene, CDR1 is LGHNA and CDR2 is YNFKEQ. The CDR3 sequence is CASSQGVTETGDTQYF.

This rearrangement joins TRBV6-6 to TRBJ2-7; the D call from TCRdb, TRBD2, cannot be confirmed without DNA. Germline V gene sequence: CDR1 MNHNY, CDR2 SVGAGI (reference sequence). The CDR3 loop spans 17 amino acids. The CDR3 reads CASSYFLPGLGDYEQYF.

The chain employs TRBV27 and TRBJ1-5. The CDR3 consists of 14 residues. Per germline, CDR1 MNHEY and CDR2 SMNVEV (reference sequence). Here the CDR3 reads CASSPNSSNQPQHF.

The V gene is TRBV12-5, the J gene TRBJ1-1; TCRdb's assignment of TRBD1 cannot be checked, as there is no DNA. The CDR3 extends over 15 amino acids. The germline CDR1 and CDR2 sequences are LGHNT and FRNRAP. Here the CDR3 reads CASGLGTGFGTEAFF. Variable domain in full (rest from reference TRBV12-5 and TRBJ1-1): DARVTQTPRHKVTEMGQEVTMRCQPILGHNTVFWYRQTMMQGLELLAYFRNRAPLDDSGMPKDRFSAEMPDATLATLKIQPSEPRDSAVYFCASGLGTGFGTEAFFGQGTRLTVV.

The chain joins TRBV5-1 to TRBJ2-7. CDR3 length: 11 residues. The germline V gene has CDR1 SGHRS and CDR2 YFSETQ. The CDR3 protein is CASRDLYEQYF.

The V gene is TRBV25-1, the J gene TRBJ2-5; the TCRdb D gene call, TRBD1, has no DNA to confirm it. Per the germline V gene, CDR1 is MGHDK and CDR2 is SYGVNS. This CDR3 contains 13 residues. The CDR3 sequence: CATSQGLPETQYF.

The chain joins TRBV30 to TRBJ2-5; TCRdb lists TRBD1, though no DNA is available to test this call. CDR1 and CDR2 from the germline V gene are GTSNPN and SVGIG (reference sequence). The CDR3 runs to 15 residues. The CDR3 sequence: CAWSVDTGIQETQYF.

The CDR3 loop reads CAIWGGLLRSTDTQYF. The chain recombines TRBV10-3 with TRBJ2-3. CDR1 ENHRY and CDR2 SYGVKD come from the germline V gene. The CDR3 has 16 amino acids.

The genes are TRBV6-6 and TRBJ2-1; TCRdb names TRBD2, which stays unverified in the absence of DNA. The CDR3 extends over 16 amino acids. Germline assignment: CDR1 MNHNY and CDR2 SVGAGI (reference sequence). The CDR3 is CASSYSIGLRDNEQFF.

This chain uses TRBV7-6 with TRBJ1-6; as DNA is missing, the TRBD1 call by TCRdb cannot be tested. CDR1 is SGHVS, CDR2 FNYEAQ, per germline. The CDR3 has 16 residues. CDR3 region: CASSQTWDSYNSPLHF.

The V gene is TRBV6-5, the J gene TRBJ2-2; TCRdb lists TRBD1, though no DNA is available to test this call. Germline lookup yields CDR1 MNHEY and CDR2 SVGAGI. The CDR3 is made up of 13 amino acids. This chain's CDR3 is CASSPGGAGELFF.

This chain joins TRBV4-2 and TRBJ2-3; the D gene TCRdb calls, TRBD2, cannot be checked with no DNA. CDR1 is LGHNA and CDR2 is YNFKEQ in the germline V gene. There are 14 residues in the CDR3. CDR3 amino acids: CASSEAGAENTQYF.

The chain links TRBV27 to TRBJ1-5; TCRdb designates TRBD1, a call that cannot be tested without DNA. CDR1 is MNHEY, CDR2 SMNVEV, per germline (reference sequence). The CDR3 has 14 residues. This CDR3 reads CASREVGGNQPQHF.

J is TRBJ2-7 and V is TRBV24-1; TCRdb proposes TRBD1, but this gene call is untestable without DNA. Per the germline V gene, CDR1 is KGHDR and CDR2 is SFDVKD. The CDR3 runs to 14 residues. This chain's CDR3 is CATSDHQQGYEQYF.

The J gene is TRBJ1-2, the V gene TRBV7-9. Looked up from germline, CDR1 is SEHNR and CDR2 is FQNEAQ (reference sequence). The CDR3 is made up of 15 amino acids. The CDR3 reads CASSPEVGRDYGYTF.

Here the CDR3 reads CASSSLSTQSPLHF. V is TRBV27 and J is TRBJ1-6. Looked up from germline, CDR1 is MNHEY and CDR2 is SMNVEV (reference sequence). The CDR3 totals 14 residues.

The J gene is TRBJ1-4, the V gene TRBV5-1; TCRdb's D gene call, TRBD1, goes unchecked for lack of DNA. The CDR3 covers 17 residues. The germline V gene has CDR1 SGHRS and CDR2 YFSETQ. CDR3 sequence: CASSFTPDSTTNEKLFF.

This chain joins TRBV4-2 and TRBJ2-5; TCRdb's D gene call, TRBD2, goes unchecked for lack of DNA. This CDR3 is built from 17 residues. Looked up from germline, CDR1 is LGHNA and CDR2 is YNFKEQ. The CDR3 protein is CASSQEWGTSGNKTQYF.

The chain carries TRBV7-7 and TRBJ2-3; TCRdb's D call of TRBD2 is untestable without DNA. Germline V gene sequence: CDR1 SSHAT, CDR2 FNYEAQ (reference sequence). CDR3 length equals 18 residues. The CDR3 here is CASSLSLAGGPGGDTQYF.

The chain has TRBV7-2 and TRBJ2-3; absent DNA, TCRdb's TRBD2 call cannot be checked. The germline V gene encodes CDR1 SGHTA and CDR2 FQGNSA. The CDR3 has 15 residues. The CDR3: CASSFLDYNTDTQYF.

The chain combines TRBV20-1 with TRBJ2-1; lacking DNA, the TRBD2 call made by TCRdb goes unchecked. Germline V CDR1 and CDR2: DFQATT, SNEGSKA (reference sequence). The CDR3 is 15 residues long. The CDR3 loop reads CSAHNTERDLREQFF.

The chain combines TRBV5-6 with TRBJ2-1. The germline V gene encodes CDR1 SGHDT and CDR2 YYEEEE. The CDR3 spans 15 residues. This CDR3 is CASSGPRLALNEQFF.

The V call is TRBV2, the J call TRBJ2-2; TCRdb indicates TRBD2, and absent DNA this call remains unverified. This CDR3 has 19 residues. Germline assignment: CDR1 SNHLY and CDR2 FYNNEI. CDR3 sequence: CASSDWGLAGGPNTGELFF. Full variable domain (missing parts from reference TRBV2 and TRBJ2-2): EPEVTQTPSHQVTQMGQEVILRCVPISNHLYFYWYRQILGQKVEFLVSFYNNEISEKSEIFDDQFSVERPDGSNFTLKIRSTKLEDSAMYFCASSDWGLAGGPNTGELFFGEGSRLTVL.

The rearrangement joins TRBV27 to TRBJ2-3; TCRdb names TRBD1, which stays unverified in the absence of DNA. Germline lookup yields CDR1 MNHEY and CDR2 SMNVEV (reference sequence). The CDR3 has 15 residues. CDR3 region: CASSVGQGGVDTQYF.

The rearrangement links TRBV4-1 to TRBJ2-2; no DNA is available, so the TRBD2 call from TCRdb remains unchecked. CDR1 is MGHRA and CDR2 is YSYEKL in the germline V gene. This CDR3 contains 15 residues. CDR3: CASSHTRDGSGELFF.

According to its frequency, this clonotype is medium-sized (0.01 to 0.1%). The chain couples TRBV4-2 to TRBJ2-1; TCRdb proposes TRBD2, but this gene call is untestable without DNA. CDR3 size: 16 residues. Germline V CDR1 and CDR2: LGHNA, YNFKEQ. Here the CDR3 reads CASSQAAGLQKTEQFF.

The V call is TRBV12-3 or TRBV12-4, the J call TRBJ2-7; the D call of TRBD1 rests on TCRdb alone, since no DNA is present to check it. This CDR3 is 15 amino acids long. The chain's CDR3 is CASTNQEQAAYEQYF.

The CDR3 sequence: CASSLPAESTDTQYF. This chain links TRBV7-6 with TRBJ2-3. The CDR3 contains 15 residues. Per the germline V gene, CDR1 is SGHVS and CDR2 is FNYEAQ.

This sequence joins TRBV3-1 and TRBJ2-5; TCRdb lists TRBD1, though no DNA is available to test this call. The CDR3 is 15 amino acids. Germline values: CDR1 LGHDT, CDR2 YNNKEL (reference sequence). The CDR3 sequence: CASSSGGEVGETQYF.

The rearrangement uses TRBV11-3 and TRBJ2-3; no DNA is available, so the TRBD2 call from TCRdb remains unchecked. The CDR3 sequence is 16 residues long. CDR1 SGHNT and CDR2 YENEEA come from the germline V gene. CDR3: CASSWLAGVGTDTQYF.